The rows below give T cell receptor beta chains drawn from one sample of a study of T cell responses to AZD1222 COVID-19 vaccine. The assay was immunoSEQ multiplex PCR, and TCRdb's table has in-frame clones only and misses some. The sample holds about 150,000 clones, roughly 89% seen once. This specimen consisted of peripheral blood, obtained 28 days after the second dose of the MenACWY control vaccine. The receptors derive from an adult who received the MenACWY meningococcal vaccine as a control. The CDR3 runs from the conserved cysteine through the conserved F or W. A D gene is named only where the DNA matches it firmly. Rows give clone size only sometimes, using once, few, many, or a class for an expanded clone.

J gene | clone size | V gene | D gene | CDR3 protein | CDR3 DNA
TRBJ1-6 | NA | TRBV2 | TRBD1 | CASSERDRVSPLHF | TGTGCCAGCAGTGAGCGGGACAGGGTATCACCCCTCCACTTT
TRBJ2-7 | NA | TRBV6-5 | NA | CASSTQGGGEQYF | TGTGCCAGCAGCACCCAGGGGGGCGGCGAGCAGTACTTC
TRBJ2-5 | once | TRBV2 | TRBD2 | CASSVAGGPRQETQYF | TGTGCCAGCAGTGTAGCGGGGGGCCCTAGGCAAGAGACCCAGTACTTC
TRBJ2-3 | NA | TRBV10-3 | TRBD1 | CASGPPNRGTGDTQYF | TGTGCCTCCGGCCCCCCTAACAGGGGGACGGGAGATACGCAGTATTTT
TRBJ1-3 | NA | TRBV6-5 | NA | CASSLGTPGNTIYF | TGTGCCAGCAGCCTAGGGACGCCTGGAAACACCATATATTTT
TRBJ2-5 | NA | TRBV6-4 | TRBD1 | CASSEGTGYQETQYF | TGTGCCAGCAGTGAGGGGACAGGGTACCAAGAGACCCAGTACTTC
TRBJ1-5 | NA | TRBV28 | NA | CASSLLTQGSGNQPQHF | TGTGCCAGCAGTTTATTGACCCAGGGCTCGGGCAATCAGCCCCAGCATTTT
TRBJ2-2 | NA | TRBV6-6 | TRBD1 | CASLSGQETGELFF | TGTGCCAGTTTAAGTGGACAGGAAACCGGGGAGCTGTTTTTT
TRBJ2-7 | NA | TRBV19 | TRBD1 | CASSIGWGQKAYEQYF | TGTGCCAGTAGTATAGGGTGGGGACAGAAAGCCTACGAGCAGTACTTC
TRBJ2-1 | NA | TRBV24-1 | TRBD1 | CATSLGQSGGNNNEQFF | TGTGCCACCAGCCTGGGGCAATCAGGGGGTAACAACAATGAGCAGTTCTTC
TRBJ2-3 | NA | TRBV7-2 | TRBD2 | CASSSRVGSGRQTDTQYF | TGTGCCAGCAGCTCTCGGGTGGGAAGCGGGAGACAGACAGATACGCAGTATTTT
TRBJ2-5 | once | TRBV7-6 | NA | CASSLGDGRSETQYF | TGTGCCAGCAGCTTAGGGGACGGACGGTCGGAGACCCAGTACTTC
TRBJ2-2 | NA | TRBV7-8 | NA | CASSLAHIPFIADGNTGELFF | TGTGCCAGCAGCTTAGCTCATATCCCTTTCATAGCGGATGGGAACACCGGGGAGCTGTTTTTT
TRBJ2-2 | NA | TRBV2 | NA | CASSQTSLGELFF | TGTGCCAGCAGCCAGACTAGTCTGGGGGAGCTGTTTTTT
TRBJ1-2 | NA | TRBV5-1 | TRBD1 | CASSGTDNGYTF | TGCGCCAGCAGCGGGACAGACAATGGCTACACCTTC
TRBJ2-2 | NA | TRBV5-1 | NA | CASSPGTFNTGELFF | TGCGCCAGCAGCCCTGGGACTTTCAACACCGGGGAGCTGTTTTTT
TRBJ2-5 | NA | TRBV7-2 | NA | CASTGTTMETQYF | TGTGCCAGCACGGGGACGACGATGGAGACCCAGTACTTC
TRBJ2-5 | NA | TRBV19 | TRBD1 | CATKGARETQYF | TGTGCCACAAAGGGGGCGCGGGAGACCCAGTACTTC
TRBJ2-1 | NA | TRBV4-3 | TRBD2 | CASSHVSGGASYNEQFF | TGCGCCAGCAGCCATGTTAGCGGGGGGGCCTCCTACAATGAGCAGTTCTTC
TRBJ1-6 | NA | TRBV6-5 | TRBD1 | CASSDLQGANSPLHF | TGTGCCAGCAGCGACCTACAGGGGGCGAATTCACCCCTCCACTTT
TRBJ2-7 | NA | TRBV30 | NA | CAWINRDEQYF | TGTGCCTGGATAAACAGGGACGAGCAGTACTTC
TRBJ2-1 | once | TRBV11-2 | NA | CASTLGAAYNEQFF | TGTGCCAGCACCTTAGGGGCGGCCTACAATGAGCAGTTCTTC
TRBJ1-4 | NA | TRBV5-5 | TRBD1 | CASSLGTGGEKLFF | TGTGCCAGCAGCCTGGGGACAGGGGGCGAAAAACTGTTTTTT
TRBJ2-7 | NA | TRBV27 | TRBD2 | CASTRTSAGEQYF | TGTGCCAGCACGAGGACTAGCGCGGGCGAGCAGTACTTC
TRBJ1-1 | once | TRBV28 | NA | CASSHPGDGNTEAFF | TGTGCCAGCAGTCACCCCGGGGACGGGAACACTGAAGCTTTCTTT
TRBJ2-3 | NA | TRBV24-1 | TRBD2 | CATSDPRLADTQYF | TGTGCCACCAGTGATCCTCGACTAGCAGACACGCAGTATTTT
TRBJ1-6 | once | TRBV18 | TRBD1 | CASSRTGDNSPLHF | TGTGCCAGCTCACGAACAGGGGATAATTCACCCCTCCACTTT